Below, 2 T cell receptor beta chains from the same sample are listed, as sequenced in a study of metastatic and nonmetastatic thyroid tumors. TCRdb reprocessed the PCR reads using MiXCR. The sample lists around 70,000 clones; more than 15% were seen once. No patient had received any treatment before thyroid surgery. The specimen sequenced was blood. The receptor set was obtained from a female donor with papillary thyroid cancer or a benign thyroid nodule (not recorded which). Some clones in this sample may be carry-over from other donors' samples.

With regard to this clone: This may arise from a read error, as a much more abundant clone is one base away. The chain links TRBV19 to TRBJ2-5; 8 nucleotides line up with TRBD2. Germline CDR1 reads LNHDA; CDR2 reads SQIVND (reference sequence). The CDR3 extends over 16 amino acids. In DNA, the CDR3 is TGTGCCATTAGTATAGCAACGGCAGCGGGAGATGAGACCCAGTACTTC. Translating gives CAISIATAAGDETQYF.

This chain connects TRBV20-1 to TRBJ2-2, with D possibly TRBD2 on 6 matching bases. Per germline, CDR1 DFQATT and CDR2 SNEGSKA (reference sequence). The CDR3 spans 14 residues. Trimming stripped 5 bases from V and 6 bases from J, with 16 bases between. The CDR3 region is CSARDSIMAGELFF. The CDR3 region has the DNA TGCAGTGCTCGGGACTCCATAATGGCCGGGGAGCTGTTTTTT.